This T cell receptor beta chain is drawn from a study of response to subunit inactivated influenza vaccine. Study-level points and caveats: A suggestion made by the authors is that each seasonal influenza vaccination recruits few new T cells.

The germline V gene has CDR1 SEHNR and CDR2 FQNEAQ (reference sequence). The CDR3 contains 14 residues. Trimming took off 2 bases at V and 0 bases at J, with 7 bases between the two ends. MiXCR was run by TCRdb on the RT-PCR reads, yielding one entry per CDR3 protein. The sample contains approximately 480,000 distinct CDR3 sequences, approximately 9.9% of which appear only once. At least ten counts were recorded for this clonotype. Its antigen is unknown. This chain connects TRBV7-9 to TRBJ1-2, with D hard to call. This specimen consisted of PBMCs from blood, obtained 40 to 50 days after vaccination. The clonotype comes from a man aged 50 to 60 who received an inactivated influenza vaccine. The CDR3 reads CASSLPVSNYGYTF. The CDR3 nucleotides read TGTGCCAGCAGCTTACCAGTCTCTAACTATGGCTACACCTTC.